The clone carrying this TCR beta chain was seen a few times. Its antigen remains unidentified. CDR1 and CDR2 (germline): SEHNR, FQNEAQ (reference sequence). Trimming removed 7 bases from V and 7 bases from J, with 23 bases in between. CDR3 length: 15 residues. The data derive from a study of CD8 T cells in ankylosing spondylitis. Study results and limitations: Significantly higher representation of disease-linked clones was reported for matched ankylosing spondylitis synovial fluid. Certain motif variants had earlier been reported in reactive arthritis synovial fluid and blood. What seemed typical of ankylosing spondylitis blood was a TCR beta motif built from eight highly homologous variants.

It was by quantitative 5'-RACE with molecular barcodes that TCR beta libraries were made. TCRdb re-called the 5' RACE reads through MiXCR, storing one row per CDR3 protein. The sample carries around 340,000 distinct CDR3 sequences, more than 20% recorded once. The V gene is TRBV7-9, the J gene TRBJ2-7, with D tentatively TRBD2 (6 bases). The source of this sequence is a male donor with ankylosing spondylitis or in good health (not recorded which). Sequencing was done on a sample of blood, either unsorted or a sorted T cell fraction (not recorded which). CDR3 sequence (DNA): TGTGCCAGCACCTACGGGGGTTACGGGGTGAGGGAGCAGTACTTC. It codes for CASTYGGYGVREQYF.